This T cell receptor (beta chain) was sequenced in a study of cytomegalovirus exposure and HLA in healthy donors. Germline CDR1 LNHDA, CDR2 SQIVND (reference sequence). The CDR3 runs to 17 residues. The trim removed 4 bases at V and 5 bases at J, leaving 13 bases unmatched. It was with 60 Vbeta and 13 Jbeta primers that the PCR ran. Repertoires were generated with immunoSEQ multiplex PCR, while TCRdb's copy carries only in-frame clones and drops some. The profile shows about 160,000 clones, more than 75% of them singletons. The rearrangement links TRBV19 to TRBJ1-4; TRBD1 agrees at 7 bases. This TCR was sampled from a human donor in good health. Material for sequencing was PBMCs. The CDR3 DNA reads as TGTGCCAGTAGTACCCCGACAGGGTTCAACCAGAATGAAAAACTGTTTTTT. It codes for CASSTPTGFNQNEKLFF. The variable domain in full, with the rest retrieved from reference TRBV19 and TRBJ1-4, is DGGITQSPKYLFRKEGQNVTLSCEQNLNHDAMYWYRQDPGQGLRLIYYSQIVNDFQKGDIAEGYSVSREKKESFPLTVTSAQKNPTAFYLCASSTPTGFNQNEKLFFGSGTQLSVL.